These 18 T cell receptor beta chains were sequenced from one sample in a study of blood T cell repertoires in COVID-19. Data came from immunoSEQ multiplex PCR; TCRdb stores just in-frame clones and leaves some out. The table records approximately 150,000 clones, approximately 89% of them present only once. The sample was peripheral blood. These receptors all come from a human donor in a cohort sampled during active COVID-19.

V and J are TRBV5-1 and TRBJ2-5; TRBD1 agrees at 9 bases. V lost 5 bases, J lost 5 bases, and 4 bases stayed unmatched. This CDR3 comprises 13 residues. Germline values: CDR1 SGHRS, CDR2 YFSETQ. The CDR3: CASRQGAQETQYF. CDR3 nucleotide sequence: TGCGCCAGCAGACAGGGGGCGCAGGAGACCCAGTACTTC.

The rearrangement links TRBV5-5 to TRBJ2-5, with 11 bases fitting TRBD2. The J segment lost 5 bases and the V segment lost 4 bases, leaving 7 bases of the junction unmatched. The CDR3 has 15 residues. Germline V CDR1 and CDR2: SGHKS, YYEKEE (reference sequence). CDR3 amino acids: CASSALGLADETQYF. The DNA for the CDR3 is TGTGCCAGCAGCGCCCTGGGACTAGCGGATGAGACCCAGTACTTC.

This chain links TRBV7-2 with TRBJ2-7; D gene uncertain. CDR1 SGHTA and CDR2 FQGNSA come from the germline V gene. Trimming left V 1 base short and J 0 bases short, with 7 bases between. The CDR3 has 14 residues. The CDR3 protein is CASSLDRISYEQYF. In DNA form, the CDR3 reads TGTGCCAGCAGCTTAGACAGAATCTCCTACGAGCAGTACTTC. Supplemented by reference TRBV7-2 and TRBJ2-7, the full variable domain reads GAGVSQSPSNKVTEKGKDVELRCDPISGHTALYWYRQSLGQGLEFLIYFQGNSAPDKSGLPSDRFSAERTGGSVSTLTIQRTQQEDSAVYLCASSLDRISYEQYFGPGTRLTVT.

The chain carries TRBV4-3 and TRBJ2-2, with 10 nucleotides matching TRBD1. This CDR3 region has 18 residues. J gave up 3 bases and V 5 bases, and 12 bases lay outside the gene matches. Germline V gene lookup returns CDR1 LGHNA and CDR2 YSLEER. This CDR3 reads CASSFRVGQGQDTGELFF. In nucleotides, the CDR3 is TGCGCCAGCAGCTTCCGAGTGGGACAGGGGCAAGACACCGGGGAGCTGTTTTTT.

The J gene is TRBJ2-1, the V gene TRBV10-3, with 7 bases fitting TRBD2. In germline, CDR1 is ENHRY, CDR2 SYGVKD. The ends lost 0 bases at V and 5 bases at J; junction bases unmatched: 7. This CDR3 has 16 amino acids. The CDR3 nucleotides are TGTGCCATCAGTGAGTCGGGAGGGGCAATGGACAATGAGCAGTTCTTC. This encodes CAISESGGAMDNEQFF.

The V gene is TRBV29-1, the J gene TRBJ2-1, with 9 bases identical to TRBD2. This CDR3 is built from 14 residues. Germline trimming cut 4 bases from V and 4 bases from J; bases unmatched to any gene: 5. Germline-derived CDR1 and CDR2 are SQVTM and ANQGSEA. The CDR3 DNA follows: TGCAGCGTTGGGGCGGGGGGGCTATACAATGAGCAGTTCTTC. Its translation: CSVGAGGLYNEQFF.

The chain is built from TRBV2 and TRBJ2-7, with 7 bases fitting TRBD1. CDR3 length: 15 amino acids. The germline V gene has CDR1 SNHLY and CDR2 FYNNEI. J gave up 2 bases and V 1 base, and 5 bases lay outside the gene matches. The CDR3 DNA reads TGTGCCAGCAGTGAAGGAAGGACAGGAACCTACGAGCAGTACTTC. Encoded protein: CASSEGRTGTYEQYF.

The chain employs TRBV6-1 and TRBJ2-7; 7 positions agree with TRBD1. The V gene's germline CDR1 is MNHNS and CDR2 SASEGT. The CDR3 runs 18 residues. V trimming: 0 bases; J trimming: 2 bases; junction bases outside the gene matches: 13. The CDR3 DNA reads TGTGCCAGCAGTGAAGCCCTTCTCATCCCCCAGGGGGCCTACGAGCAGTACTTC. Amino acid sequence: CASSEALLIPQGAYEQYF.

The chain carries TRBV5-4 and TRBJ2-5; D ambiguous. The V and J ends lost 4 bases and 2 bases respectively, with 15 bases between them. This CDR3 comprises 15 residues. CDR1 SGHNT and CDR2 YYREEE come from the germline V gene (reference sequence). CDR3 sequence: CASSHPPGRQETQYF. CDR3 nucleotide sequence: TGTGCCAGCAGCCATCCGCCAGGAAGGCAAGAGACCCAGTACTTC.

This rearrangement joins TRBV25-1 to TRBJ1-2; no definite D call. Between the trimmed V and J ends, which lost 5 bases and 7 bases, there was a span of 11 bases. Germline values: CDR1 MGHDK, CDR2 SYGVNS. CDR3 length: 12 amino acids. CDR3 bases: TGTGCCAGCAGTATATCGGCGGTTGGCTACACCTTC. It encodes CASSISAVGYTF.

V is TRBV19 and J is TRBJ1-2; TRBD1 aligns across 7 bases. Germline V lookup: CDR1 LNHDA, CDR2 SQIVND (reference sequence). Trimming at V came to 7 bases and at J to 2 bases, leaving 7 bases not matched to a gene. This CDR3 spans 14 amino acids. CDR3 region: CASNPGTANYGYTF. The CDR3 DNA follows: TGTGCCAGTAACCCCGGGACAGCAAACTATGGCTACACCTTC.

J is TRBJ2-3 and V is TRBV10-3, with 11 positions matching TRBD2. The CDR3 length is 17 residues. Germline V gene data show CDR1 as ENHRY and CDR2 as SYGVKD. The trim removed 3 bases at V and 5 bases at J, leaving 10 bases unmatched. CDR3: CAISDSNSGGAIDTQYF. In nucleotides, the CDR3 is TGTGCCATCAGTGACTCAAATAGCGGGGGGGCCATAGATACGCAGTATTTT.

For the CDR3, the DNA is TGTGCCAGCAGCCCGGGGGGCTATGGCTACACCTTC. This codes for CASSPGGYGYTF. The gene calls are TRBV5-6 and TRBJ1-2; D perhaps matches TRBD1 (5 bases). There are 12 residues in the CDR3. The germline V gene encodes CDR1 SGHDT and CDR2 YYEEEE. V was trimmed by 4 bases and J by 4 bases, leaving 8 bases between them. Combining the CDR3 with reference TRBV5-6 and TRBJ1-2 gives the whole variable domain DAGVTQSPTHLIKTRGQQVTLRCSPKSGHDTVSWYQQALGQGPQFIFQYYEEEERQRGNFPDRFSGHQFPNYSSELNVNALLLGDSALYLCASSPGGYGYTFGSGTRLTVV.

This chain links TRBV29-1 with TRBJ2-2, with 8 positions matching TRBD2. From germline, CDR1 is SQVTM and CDR2 ANQGSEA. Losses at the gene ends were 5 bases for V and 5 bases for J; bases not matched to a gene: 1. CDR3 size: 12 residues. The CDR3 region has the DNA TGCAGCGTTCGCGGGAGGACCGGGGAGCTGTTTTTT. Protein product: CSVRGRTGELFF.

The rearrangement uses TRBV4-3 and TRBJ2-7; 14 nucleotides match TRBD2. Germline V lookup: CDR1 LGHNA, CDR2 YSLEER. This CDR3 comprises 16 residues. V dropped 1 base and J dropped 1; count of bases not matched to a gene: 0. CDR3 sequence reads: CASSQGLAGGSYEQYF. Here the CDR3 DNA reads TGCGCCAGCAGCCAAGGACTAGCGGGGGGGTCCTACGAGCAGTACTTC.

The CDR3 region is CRGPLDNEKLFF. As DNA, the CDR3 is TGTAGGGGCCCTTTAGATAATGAAAAACTGTTTTTT. V and J are TRBV7-2 and TRBJ1-4, with D perhaps TRBD1 (5 bases). Per the germline V gene, CDR1 is SGHTA and CDR2 is FQGNSA. The CDR3 is 12 residues long.

The gene calls are TRBV29-1 and TRBJ1-2; TRBD1 might be the D (5 bases). Germline V CDR1 and CDR2: SQVTM, ANQGSEA. The V gene lost 3 bases and the J gene lost 3 bases, with 11 bases spanning the gap. The CDR3 is 13 amino acids. The CDR3 region is CSVDSIRDYGYTF. CDR3 DNA sequence: TGCAGCGTTGACAGCATCAGGGACTATGGCTACACCTTC.

This chain uses TRBV6-4 with TRBJ2-7; D perhaps matches TRBD1 (6 bases). The germline V gene encodes CDR1 MRHNA and CDR2 SNTAGT. Between the trimmed V and J ends, which lost 0 bases and 0 bases, there was a span of 24 bases. The CDR3 runs 20 residues. The CDR3 loop is CASSDSLRGRQEIPSYEQYF. As DNA, the CDR3 is TGTGCCAGCAGTGACTCCCTCCGGGGACGACAGGAGATACCCTCCTACGAGCAGTACTTC.